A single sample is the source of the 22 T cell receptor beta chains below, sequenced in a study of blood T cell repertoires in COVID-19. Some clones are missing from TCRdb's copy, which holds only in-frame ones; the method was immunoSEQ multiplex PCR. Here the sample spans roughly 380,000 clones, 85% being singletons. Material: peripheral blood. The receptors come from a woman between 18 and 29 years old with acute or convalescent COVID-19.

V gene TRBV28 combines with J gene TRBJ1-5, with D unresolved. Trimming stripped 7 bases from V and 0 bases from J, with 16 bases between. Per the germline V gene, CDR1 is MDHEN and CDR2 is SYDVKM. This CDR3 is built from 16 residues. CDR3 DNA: TGTGCCAGCACCCTATCGACGGGTTATAGCAATCAGCCCCAGCATTTT. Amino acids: CASTLSTGYSNQPQHF.

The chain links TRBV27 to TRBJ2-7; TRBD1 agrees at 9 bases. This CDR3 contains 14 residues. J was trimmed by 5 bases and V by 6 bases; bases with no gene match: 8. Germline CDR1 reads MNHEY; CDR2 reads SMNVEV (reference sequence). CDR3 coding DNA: TGTGCCAGCAGCTCCGGGACAGGGAATCACGAGCAGTACTTC. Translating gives CASSSGTGNHEQYF.

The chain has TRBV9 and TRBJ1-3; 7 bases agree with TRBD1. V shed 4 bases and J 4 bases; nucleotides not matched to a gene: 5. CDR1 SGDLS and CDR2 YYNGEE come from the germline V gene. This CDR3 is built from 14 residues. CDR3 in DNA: TGTGCCAGCAGCCCCGACAGGGCGGGAAACACCATATATTTT. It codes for CASSPDRAGNTIYF.

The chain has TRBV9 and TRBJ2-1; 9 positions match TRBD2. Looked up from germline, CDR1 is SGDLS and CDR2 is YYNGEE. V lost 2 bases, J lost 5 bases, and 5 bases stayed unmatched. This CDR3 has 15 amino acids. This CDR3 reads CASSVSGSSDNEQFF. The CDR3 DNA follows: TGTGCCAGCAGCGTTAGCGGGAGTAGTGACAATGAGCAGTTCTTC.

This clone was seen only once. The CDR3 is CASSPENYGYTF. The CDR3, as DNA: TGTGCCAGCAGCCCCGAGAATTATGGCTACACCTTC. The chain has TRBV9 and TRBJ1-2; D is unclear. The germline V and J ends were trimmed by 4 bases and 5 bases, with 9 bases remaining between them. Per the germline V gene, CDR1 is SGDLS and CDR2 is YYNGEE. The CDR3 spans 12 residues. Filled out from reference TRBV9 and TRBJ1-2, the complete variable domain reads DSGVTQTPKHLITATGQRVTLRCSPRSGDLSVYWYQQSLDQGLQFLIQYYNGEERAKGNILERFSAQQFPDLHSELNLSSLELGDSALYFCASSPENYGYTFGSGTRLTVV.

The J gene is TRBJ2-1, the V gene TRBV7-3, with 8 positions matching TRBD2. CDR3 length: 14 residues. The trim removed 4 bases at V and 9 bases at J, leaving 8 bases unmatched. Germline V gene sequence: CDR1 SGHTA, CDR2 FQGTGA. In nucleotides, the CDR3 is TGTGCCAGCAGCTCCGGGACTAGGGGCACTGAGCAGTTCTTC. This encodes CASSSGTRGTEQFF.

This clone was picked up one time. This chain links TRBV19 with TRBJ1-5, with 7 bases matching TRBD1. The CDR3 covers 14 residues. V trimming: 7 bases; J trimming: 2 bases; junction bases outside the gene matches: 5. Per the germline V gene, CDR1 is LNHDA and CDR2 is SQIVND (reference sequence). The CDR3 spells CASNTGQGNQPQHF. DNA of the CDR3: TGTGCCAGTAACACCGGACAGGGCAATCAGCCCCAGCATTTT.

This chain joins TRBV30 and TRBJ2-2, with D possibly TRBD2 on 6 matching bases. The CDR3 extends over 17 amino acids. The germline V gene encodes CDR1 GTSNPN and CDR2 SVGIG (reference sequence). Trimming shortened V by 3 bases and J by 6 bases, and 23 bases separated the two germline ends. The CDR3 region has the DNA TGTGCCTGGAGCCCTCTTGGGAGGACTCCAGGAGCCGGGGAGCTGTTTTTT. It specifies CAWSPLGRTPGAGELFF.

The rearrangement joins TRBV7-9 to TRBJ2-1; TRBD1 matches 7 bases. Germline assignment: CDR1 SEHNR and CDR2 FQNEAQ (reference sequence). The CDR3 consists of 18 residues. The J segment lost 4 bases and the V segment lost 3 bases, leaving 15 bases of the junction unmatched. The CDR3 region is CASSFGTVSSRGYNEQFF. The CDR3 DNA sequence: TGTGCCAGCAGCTTTGGGACAGTCTCCTCTAGGGGTTACAATGAGCAGTTCTTC.

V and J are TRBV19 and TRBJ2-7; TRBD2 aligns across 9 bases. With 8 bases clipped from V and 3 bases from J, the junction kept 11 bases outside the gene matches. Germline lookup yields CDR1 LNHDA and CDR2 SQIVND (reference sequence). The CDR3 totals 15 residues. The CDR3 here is CASGGRGRAGYEQYF. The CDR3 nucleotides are TGTGCCAGTGGGGGACGCGGGAGGGCCGGCTACGAGCAGTACTTC.

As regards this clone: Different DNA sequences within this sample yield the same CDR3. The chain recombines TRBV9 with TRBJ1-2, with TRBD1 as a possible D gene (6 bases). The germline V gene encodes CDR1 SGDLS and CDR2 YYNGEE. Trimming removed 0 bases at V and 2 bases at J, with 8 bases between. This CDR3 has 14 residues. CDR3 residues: CASSVGQGNYGYTF. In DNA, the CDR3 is TGTGCCAGCAGCGTAGGGCAGGGGAACTATGGCTACACCTTC.

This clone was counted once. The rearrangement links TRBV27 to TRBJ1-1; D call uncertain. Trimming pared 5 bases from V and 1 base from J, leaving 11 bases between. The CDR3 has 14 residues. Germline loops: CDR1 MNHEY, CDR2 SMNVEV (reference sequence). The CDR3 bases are TGTGCCAGCAGTCCATTCAATCAGAACACTGAAGCTTTCTTT. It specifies CASSPFNQNTEAFF.

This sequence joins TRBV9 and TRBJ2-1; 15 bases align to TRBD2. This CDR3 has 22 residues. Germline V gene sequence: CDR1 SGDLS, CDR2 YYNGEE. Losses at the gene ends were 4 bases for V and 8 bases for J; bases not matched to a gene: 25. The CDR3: CASSMRTSGRAVEVEIEDEQFF. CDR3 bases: TGTGCCAGCAGCATGCGGACTAGCGGGAGGGCCGTGGAAGTCGAGATCGAGGATGAGCAGTTCTTC.

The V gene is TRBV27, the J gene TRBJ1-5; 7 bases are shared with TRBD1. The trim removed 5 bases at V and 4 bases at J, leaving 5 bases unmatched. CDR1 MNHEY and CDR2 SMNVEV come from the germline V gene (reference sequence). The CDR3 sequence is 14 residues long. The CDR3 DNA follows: TGTGCCAGCAGTCCAGGGGGACCTAATCAGCCCCAGCATTTT. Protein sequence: CASSPGGPNQPQHF.

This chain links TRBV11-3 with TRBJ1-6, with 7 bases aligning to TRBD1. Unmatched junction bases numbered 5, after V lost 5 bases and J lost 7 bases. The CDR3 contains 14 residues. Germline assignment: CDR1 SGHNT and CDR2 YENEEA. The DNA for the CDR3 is TGTGCCAGCAGCGTCGGGACAGTGAATTCACCCCTCCACTTT. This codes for CASSVGTVNSPLHF.

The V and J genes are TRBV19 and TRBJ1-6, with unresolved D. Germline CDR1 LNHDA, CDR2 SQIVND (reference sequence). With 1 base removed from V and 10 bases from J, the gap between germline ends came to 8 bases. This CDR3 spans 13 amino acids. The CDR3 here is CASSIGGFSPLHF. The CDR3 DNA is TGTGCCAGTAGTATAGGCGGGTTCTCACCCCTCCACTTT.

The CDR3 DNA sequence: TGTGCCAGCAGTTCCATGATTGGGACAGAAGCTTTCTTT. It codes for CASSSMIGTEAFF. The V call is TRBV27, the J call TRBJ1-1; D is perhaps TRBD1 (6 bases). Trimming pared 4 bases from V and 8 bases from J, leaving 14 bases between. This CDR3 is built from 13 residues. Looked up from germline, CDR1 is MNHEY and CDR2 is SMNVEV (reference sequence).

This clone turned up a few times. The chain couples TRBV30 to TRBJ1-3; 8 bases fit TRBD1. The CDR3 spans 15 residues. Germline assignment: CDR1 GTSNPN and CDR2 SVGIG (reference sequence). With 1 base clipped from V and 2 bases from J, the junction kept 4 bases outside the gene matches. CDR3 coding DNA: TGTGCCTGGAGTGGGACAGGGTCGCCTGGAAACACCATATATTTT. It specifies CAWSGTGSPGNTIYF.

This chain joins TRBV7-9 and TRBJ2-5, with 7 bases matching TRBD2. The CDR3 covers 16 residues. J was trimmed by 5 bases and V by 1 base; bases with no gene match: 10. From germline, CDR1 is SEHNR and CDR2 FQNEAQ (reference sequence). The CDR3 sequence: CASSLEAGWRGETQYF. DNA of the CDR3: TGTGCCAGCAGCTTAGAGGCGGGCTGGCGGGGGGAGACCCAGTACTTC.

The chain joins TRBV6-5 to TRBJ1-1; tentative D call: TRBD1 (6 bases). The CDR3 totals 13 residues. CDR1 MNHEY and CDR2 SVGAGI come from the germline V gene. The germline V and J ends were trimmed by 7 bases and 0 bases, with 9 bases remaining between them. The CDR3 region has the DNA TGTGCCAGCAAGGACAGCTTGAACACTGAAGCTTTCTTT. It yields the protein CASKDSLNTEAFF.

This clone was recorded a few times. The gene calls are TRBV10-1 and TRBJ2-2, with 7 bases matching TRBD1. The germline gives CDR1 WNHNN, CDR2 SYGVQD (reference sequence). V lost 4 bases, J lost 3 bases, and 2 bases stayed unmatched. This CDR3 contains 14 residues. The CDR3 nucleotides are TGCGCCAGCAGTGGGGACAGATACACCGGGGAGCTGTTTTTT. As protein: CASSGDRYTGELFF.

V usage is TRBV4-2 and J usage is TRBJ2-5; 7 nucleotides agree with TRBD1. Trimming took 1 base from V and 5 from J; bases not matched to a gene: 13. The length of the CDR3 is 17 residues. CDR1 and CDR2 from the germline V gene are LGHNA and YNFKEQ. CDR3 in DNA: TGTGCCAGCAGCCAAGGGAGAGAGGGGGCTGGGATGGAGACCCAGTACTTC. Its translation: CASSQGREGAGMETQYF.